This T cell receptor beta chain was captured by sequencing in a study of blood T cell repertoires in COVID-19. Measured with immunoSEQ multiplex PCR; TCRdb has only the in-frame clones, and not every one. The sample has under 95,000 clones, less than 90% seen once; the top ten hold about 15%. From germline, CDR1 is MDHEN and CDR2 SYDVKM. The CDR3 contains 12 residues. V dropped 8 bases and J dropped 6; count of bases not matched to a gene: 5. V is TRBV28 and J is TRBJ1-2; 8 bases align to TRBD1. The sequenced sample consisted of peripheral blood. The receptor comes from a man older than 75 in a cohort sampled during active COVID-19. The CDR3 region has the DNA TGTGCCAGCCGAGAACAGGGGGATGGCTACACCTTC. Residues: CASREQGDGYTF.